This T cell receptor beta chain was sequenced for a study of patients and donors after allogeneic stem cell transplantation. Using its own MiXCR run on the RT-PCR reads, TCRdb lists one record per CDR3 protein. The sample carries 800,000 to 1,000,000 distinct CDR3 sequences, approximately 19% recorded once. With 8 bases removed from V and 8 bases from J, the gap between germline ends came to 12 bases. The CDR3 is 11 amino acids. This clonotype was detected ten times or more. The chain recombines TRBV12-3 or TRBV12-4 with TRBJ1-1; tentatively, D is TRBD1 (6 bases). The clonotype comes from a human donor who was either an allogeneic HSCT recipient or a stem cell or donor lymphocyte infusion donor (not recorded which). It is not recorded whose cells these are; they may come from a transplant donor. Sequencing was performed on blood, either unsorted or a sorted T cell fraction (not recorded which). CDR3 bases: TGTGCCAGCGACAGGACAGCAGAAGCTTTCTTT. Protein sequence: CASDRTAEAFF.